The next 23 T cell receptor beta chains were all read from a single sample in a study of OX40 agonist ivuxolimab in advanced cancers. Assay used: immunoSEQ multiplex PCR; TCRdb lists only in-frame clones, some missing. The table records 55,000 to 70,000 clones, more than 85% of them present only once. Source: CD4+ or CD8+ T cells sorted from blood, taken in a trial of the OX40 agonist ivuxolimab. The receptors shown here come from an adult with an advanced solid tumor such as melanoma, head and neck, liver or kidney cancer.

This chain connects TRBV5-1 to TRBJ2-7; D ambiguous. The CDR3 spans 12 residues. Between the trimmed V and J ends, which lost 2 bases and 5 bases, there was a span of 8 bases. From germline, CDR1 is SGHRS and CDR2 YFSETQ. The CDR3 DNA follows: TGCGCCAGCAGCTTACGGTTCGACGAGCAGTACTTC. This encodes CASSLRFDEQYF.

The chain carries TRBV28 and TRBJ2-7, with 9 bases fitting TRBD1. V was clipped by 4 bases and J by 3 bases; unmatched bases: 4. CDR3 length equals 14 residues. Per germline, CDR1 MDHEN and CDR2 SYDVKM. The CDR3 protein is CASSWGDRDYEQYF. As DNA, the CDR3 is TGTGCCAGCAGTTGGGGGGACAGGGACTACGAGCAGTACTTC.

This chain uses TRBV5-6 with TRBJ2-2; D is perhaps TRBD1 (6 bases). Germline V lookup: CDR1 SGHDT, CDR2 YYEEEE. Trimming cost V 0 bases and J 0 bases, with 12 bases left between them. The CDR3 has 17 amino acids. The CDR3 loop is CASSLGPGHSNTGELFF. CDR3 in DNA: TGTGCCAGCAGCTTGGGCCCGGGACACTCGAACACCGGGGAGCTGTTTTTT.

CDR3 DNA: TGTGCCAGCAGCTTCGGGACAGGAGGCTCCTACGAGCAGTACTTC. Residues: CASSFGTGGSYEQYF. The chain carries TRBV7-7 and TRBJ2-7; 8 bases are shared with TRBD1. J lost 0 bases, V lost 3 bases, and 4 bases had no gene match. The CDR3 is 15 residues long. Germline-derived CDR1 and CDR2 are SSHAT and FNYEAQ (reference sequence).

V is TRBV2 and J is TRBJ1-1; 7 positions match TRBD1. Germline CDR1 SNHLY, CDR2 FYNNEI. The CDR3 is made up of 15 amino acids. The V segment lost 5 bases and the J segment 1 base; nucleotides outside the gene matches: 7. CDR3 in DNA: TGTGCCAGCAGTCTTAACAGGGGCCAGAACACTGAAGCTTTCTTT. Its translation: CASSLNRGQNTEAFF.

This sequence joins TRBV11-2 and TRBJ2-7; D is perhaps TRBD1 (6 bases). V shed 1 base and J shed 5 bases, with 15 bases lying between them. This CDR3 spans 15 amino acids. CDR1 is SGHAT, CDR2 FQNNGV, per germline. CDR3 nucleotides: TGTGCCAGCAGCTTAGTTCTGGGGGCGTATCACGAGCAGTACTTC. Translation gives CASSLVLGAYHEQYF.

The rearrangement links TRBV30 to TRBJ1-2; D is unclear. The V end lost 3 bases, the J end lost 3 bases, and 11 bases lay between the germline ends. Germline CDR1 is GTSNPN and CDR2 is SVGIG (reference sequence). The CDR3 sequence is 13 residues long. The CDR3 coding sequence is TGTGCCTGGAGCGCCCCCCAATACTATGGCTACACCTTC. This gives the protein CAWSAPQYYGYTF.

V and J are TRBV9 and TRBJ2-3; unclear D gene. V lost 3 bases, J lost 6 bases, and 14 bases lay in between. This CDR3 has 14 residues. From germline, CDR1 is SGDLS and CDR2 YYNGEE. In DNA, the CDR3 is TGTGCCAGCAGCGCCGACCACGATCTCGATACGCAGTATTTT. As protein: CASSADHDLDTQYF.

This chain joins TRBV9 and TRBJ2-2, with unresolved D. The germline gives CDR1 SGDLS, CDR2 YYNGEE. The CDR3 loop spans 13 amino acids. V lost 0 bases and J lost 2, with 2 bases in between. This chain's CDR3 is CASSVGNTGELFF. The CDR3 region has the DNA TGTGCCAGCAGCGTAGGCAACACCGGGGAGCTGTTTTTT.

The J gene is TRBJ2-5, the V gene TRBV4-1; 12 nucleotides align to TRBD2. The J call may be incorrect, as the DNA end agrees better with TRBJ2-7. The CDR3 consists of 18 residues. Germline-derived CDR1 and CDR2 are MGHRA and YSYEKL. This CDR3 is CASSFEQTSGGQSYEQYF. The CDR3, as DNA: TGCGCCAGCAGTTTTGAACAGACTAGCGGGGGCCAATCCTACGAGCAGTACTTC.

The chain carries TRBV7-9 and TRBJ2-7, with D perhaps matching TRBD1 or TRBD2 (5 bases each). Germline V lookup: CDR1 SEHNR, CDR2 FQNEAQ (reference sequence). With 3 bases removed from V and 6 bases from J, the gap between germline ends came to 6 bases. The CDR3 is 11 residues long. DNA of the CDR3: TGTGCCAGCAGCTTTGGGGGCGAGCAGTACTTC. It translates to CASSFGGEQYF.

The V gene is TRBV5-1, the J gene TRBJ2-7; D perhaps matches TRBD1 (6 bases). V dropped 3 bases and J dropped 7 bases, with 11 bases sitting between them. The CDR3 is 12 amino acids. Germline CDR1 reads SGHRS; CDR2 reads YFSETQ. CDR3 residues: CASSWNTGEQYF. Here the CDR3 DNA reads TGCGCCAGCAGCTGGAATACAGGGGAGCAGTACTTC.

The rearrangement joins TRBV4-3 to TRBJ2-5; TRBD2 matches at 11 bases. CDR1 and CDR2 from the germline V gene are LGHNA and YSLEER. Trimming took 5 bases from V and 1 from J; bases not matched to a gene: 3. CDR3 length equals 15 residues. This CDR3 reads CASSSLAGAQETQYF. In DNA, the CDR3 is TGCGCCAGCAGCTCACTAGCGGGGGCCCAAGAGACCCAGTACTTC.

V gene TRBV5-6 combines with J gene TRBJ2-4; a weak D match, TRBD1 (7 bases). Trimming took 3 bases from V and 4 from J, leaving 14 bases between them. The CDR3 is 15 amino acids. Germline values: CDR1 SGHDT, CDR2 YYEEEE. The CDR3 here is CASSSSQGGKNIQYF. CDR3 bases: TGTGCCAGCAGCTCTTCTCAGGGGGGTAAAAACATTCAGTACTTC.

The rearrangement joins TRBV4-1 to TRBJ2-6; 7 bases line up with TRBD2. Germline CDR1 is MGHRA and CDR2 is YSYEKL. Trimming took 4 bases from V and 1 from J; bases not matched to a gene: 4. The CDR3 extends over 16 amino acids. The CDR3 nucleotides read TGCGCCAGCAGCCCCCGGGAGGAGTCTGGGGCCAACGTCCTGACTTTC. Translation: CASSPREESGANVLTF.

This sequence joins TRBV27 and TRBJ2-2; D not certain. V lost 2 bases, J lost 7 bases, and 8 bases lay in between. The germline CDR1 and CDR2 sequences are MNHEY and SMNVEV (reference sequence). The CDR3 extends over 13 amino acids. CDR3 loop: CASSLGWGGELFF. In DNA, the CDR3 is TGTGCCAGCAGTTTAGGGTGGGGCGGGGAGCTGTTTTTT.

The V and J genes are TRBV11-1 and TRBJ2-2; 11 nucleotides align to TRBD2. Germline V gene lookup returns CDR1 SGHAT and CDR2 FQDESV (reference sequence). The CDR3 contains 19 residues. With V trimmed by 5 bases and J by 7 bases, 18 bases remained unmatched. CDR3 in amino acids: CASSPTRGSGGAKDGELFF. The DNA for the CDR3 is TGTGCCAGCAGCCCCACCAGGGGTAGCGGGGGGGCCAAGGACGGGGAGCTGTTTTTT.

V and J are TRBV19 and TRBJ1-5, with 8 bases aligning to TRBD1. The germline V gene encodes CDR1 LNHDA and CDR2 SQIVND (reference sequence). J was trimmed by 6 bases and V by 9 bases; bases with no gene match: 4. This CDR3 spans 12 amino acids. The chain's CDR3 is CASGQGGQPQHF. The CDR3 DNA reads TGTGCCAGCGGACAGGGAGGTCAGCCCCAGCATTTT.

This chain's CDR3 is CASSLKGGYGYTF. CDR3 nucleotides: TGTGCCAGCAGCTTGAAGGGGGGCTATGGCTACACCTTC. The chain uses TRBV5-8 and TRBJ1-2, with D possibly TRBD1 on 6 matching bases. This CDR3 region has 13 residues. V was trimmed by 1 base and J by 4 bases, leaving 8 bases between them. From germline, CDR1 is SGHTS and CDR2 YDEGEE.

A note on this clone: The sample has other DNA sequences that encode this CDR3 too. The gene calls are TRBV27 and TRBJ2-7; D uncertain. This CDR3 comprises 13 residues. Germline CDR1 and CDR2: MNHEY and SMNVEV (reference sequence). V shed 3 bases and J shed 1 base, with 7 bases lying between them. This CDR3 is CASSFGPSYEQYF. Written as DNA, the CDR3 is TGTGCCAGCAGTTTCGGTCCGTCCTACGAGCAGTACTTC.

V gene TRBV6-5 combines with J gene TRBJ1-2, with D unresolved. Germline values: CDR1 MNHEY, CDR2 SVGAGI. The CDR3 extends over 12 amino acids. V was shortened by 7 bases and J by 7 bases, with 13 bases between the two germline ends. CDR3 loop: CASNGGPLGYTF. CDR3 nucleotides: TGTGCCAGCAATGGCGGACCCCTTGGCTACACCTTC.

The chain is built from TRBV9 and TRBJ1-1, with D tentatively TRBD1 (5 bases). V lost 3 bases to trimming and J lost 8 bases, with 23 bases between them. Per the germline V gene, CDR1 is SGDLS and CDR2 is YYNGEE. The CDR3 has 16 amino acids. CDR3: CASSASGSDRFGEAFF. DNA of the CDR3: TGTGCCAGCAGCGCTTCAGGGAGTGATCGGTTCGGGGAAGCTTTCTTT.

The V call is TRBV29-1, the J call TRBJ2-3; D is unclear. Germline values: CDR1 SQVTM, CDR2 ANQGSEA. The CDR3 loop spans 10 amino acids. Trimming took 4 bases from V and 4 from J, leaving 3 bases between them. The CDR3 region is CSVGPDTQYF. CDR3 bases: TGCAGCGTTGGGCCAGATACGCAGTATTTT.